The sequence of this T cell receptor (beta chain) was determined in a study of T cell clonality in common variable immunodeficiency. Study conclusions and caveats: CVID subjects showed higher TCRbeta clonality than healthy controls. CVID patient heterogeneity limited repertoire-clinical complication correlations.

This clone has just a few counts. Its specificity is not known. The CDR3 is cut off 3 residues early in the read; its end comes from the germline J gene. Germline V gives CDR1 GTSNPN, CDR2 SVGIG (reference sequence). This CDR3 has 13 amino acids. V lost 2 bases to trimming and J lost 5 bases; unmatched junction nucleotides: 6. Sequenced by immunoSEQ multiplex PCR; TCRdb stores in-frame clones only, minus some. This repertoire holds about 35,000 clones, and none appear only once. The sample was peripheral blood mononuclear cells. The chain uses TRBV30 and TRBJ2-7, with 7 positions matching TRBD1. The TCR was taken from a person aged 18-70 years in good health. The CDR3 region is CAWSKQGVDEQYF. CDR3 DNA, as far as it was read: TGTGCCTGGAGTAAGCAGGGGGTGGACGAG.